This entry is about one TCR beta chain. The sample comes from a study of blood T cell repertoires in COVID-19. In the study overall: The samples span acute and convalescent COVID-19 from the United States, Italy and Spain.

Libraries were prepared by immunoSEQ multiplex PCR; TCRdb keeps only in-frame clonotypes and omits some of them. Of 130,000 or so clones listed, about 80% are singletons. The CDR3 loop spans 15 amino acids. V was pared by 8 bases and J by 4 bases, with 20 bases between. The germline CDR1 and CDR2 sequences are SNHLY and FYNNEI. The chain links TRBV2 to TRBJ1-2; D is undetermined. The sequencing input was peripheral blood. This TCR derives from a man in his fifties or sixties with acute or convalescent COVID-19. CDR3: CASGQAKNVIYGYTF. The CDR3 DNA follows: TGTGCCAGCGGGCAGGCCAAAAATGTTATCTATGGCTACACCTTC.